This TCR beta chain stems from a study of blood T cell repertoires in COVID-19. Produced via immunoSEQ multiplex PCR; TCRdb's table is partial and in-frame only. The data show approximately 260,000 clones, approximately 84% seen once. Looked up from germline, CDR1 is WNHNN and CDR2 is SYGVQD (reference sequence). CDR3 length: 16 residues. Trimming stripped 0 bases from V and 0 bases from J, with 9 bases between. The rearrangement joins TRBV10-1 to TRBJ2-1, with a weak D call TRBD2 (5 bases). This clonotype was obtained from a middle-aged woman with acute COVID-19. The sample consisted of PBMCs or T cells enriched from blood (not recorded which). As DNA, the CDR3 is TGCGCCAGCAGTGAGTCGGAGCGGAACTCCTACAATGAGCAGTTCTTC. This encodes CASSESERNSYNEQFF.